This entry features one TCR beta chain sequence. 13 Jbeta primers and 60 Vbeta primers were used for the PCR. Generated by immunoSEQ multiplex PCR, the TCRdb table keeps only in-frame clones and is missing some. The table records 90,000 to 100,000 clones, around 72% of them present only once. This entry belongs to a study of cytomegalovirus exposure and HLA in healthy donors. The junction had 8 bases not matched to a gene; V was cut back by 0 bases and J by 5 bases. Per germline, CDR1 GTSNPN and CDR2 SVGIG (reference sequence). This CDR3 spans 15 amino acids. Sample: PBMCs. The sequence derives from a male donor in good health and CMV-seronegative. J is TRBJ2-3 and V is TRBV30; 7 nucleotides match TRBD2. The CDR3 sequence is CAWSVSGGSGDTQYF. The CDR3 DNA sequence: TGTGCCTGGAGTGTTTCCGGGGGGAGTGGAGATACGCAGTATTTT.